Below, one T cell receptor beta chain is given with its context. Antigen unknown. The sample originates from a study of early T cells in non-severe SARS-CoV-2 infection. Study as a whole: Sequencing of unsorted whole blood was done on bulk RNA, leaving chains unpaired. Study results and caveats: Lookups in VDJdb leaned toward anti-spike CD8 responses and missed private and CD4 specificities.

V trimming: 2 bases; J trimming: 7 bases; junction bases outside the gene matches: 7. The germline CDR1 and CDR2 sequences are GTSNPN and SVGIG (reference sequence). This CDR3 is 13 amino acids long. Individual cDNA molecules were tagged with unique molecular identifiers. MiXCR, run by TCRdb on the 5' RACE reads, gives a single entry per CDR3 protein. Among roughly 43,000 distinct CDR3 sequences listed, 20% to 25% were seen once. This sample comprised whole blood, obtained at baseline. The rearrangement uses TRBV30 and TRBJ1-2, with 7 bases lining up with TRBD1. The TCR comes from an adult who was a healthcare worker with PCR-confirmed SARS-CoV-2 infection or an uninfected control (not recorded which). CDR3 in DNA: TGTGCCTGGAGTAGACAGGGCCCAACTGGCTACACCTTC. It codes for CAWSRQGPTGYTF.